Below are 4 T cell receptor beta chains sequenced from a single sample in a study of Ad26.COV2.S vaccination and SARS-CoV-2 variants. Generated by immunoSEQ multiplex PCR, the TCRdb table keeps only in-frame clones and is missing some. The sample lists about 350,000 clones; 85% to 90% were seen once. Treatment indicated: roughly 20 received Ad26.COV2.S at low or high dose, single or two shots; roughly five received placebo; per-sample allocation not given. Specimens were obtained on day 63 following the first vaccine or placebo injection. This material consisted of peripheral blood, taken in a trial of Ad26.COV2.S vaccine versus placebo. The receptors derive from a person between 18 and 65 years old who received the Ad26.COV2.S COVID-19 vaccine or a placebo.

The gene calls are TRBV7-2 and TRBJ1-5; D remains ambiguous. Deletions cut 1 base from V and 0 bases from J, with 10 bases between. The CDR3 extends over 16 amino acids. CDR1 and CDR2 from the germline V gene are SGHTA and FQGNSA. In DNA, the CDR3 is TGTGCCAGCAGCTTAGAGTGGGCGGATAGCAATCAGCCCCAGCATTTT. It translates to CASSLEWADSNQPQHF.

The chain carries TRBV9 and TRBJ2-5, with 7 nucleotides matching TRBD2. The V and J ends lost 0 bases and 5 bases, in that order; junction bases with no gene match: 7. CDR1 is SGDLS, CDR2 YYNGEE, per germline. The CDR3 extends over 15 amino acids. The CDR3 loop is CASSVATGGRETQYF. The DNA of the CDR3 is TGTGCCAGCAGCGTAGCTACCGGGGGGAGGGAGACCCAGTACTTC.

The chain has TRBV27 and TRBJ1-1; TRBD1 matches 7 bases. The J segment lost 4 bases and the V segment lost 5 bases, leaving 10 bases of the junction unmatched. This CDR3 spans 15 amino acids. The germline CDR1 and CDR2 sequences are MNHEY and SMNVEV (reference sequence). CDR3 amino acids: CASSENRGGLTEAFF. CDR3 nucleotide sequence: TGTGCCAGCAGTGAAAACAGGGGAGGGCTCACTGAAGCTTTCTTT.

This chain links TRBV28 with TRBJ2-7; TRBD1 agrees at 9 bases. The CDR3 is made up of 13 amino acids. CDR1 MDHEN and CDR2 SYDVKM come from the germline V gene. Germline trimming cut 5 bases from V and 12 bases from J; bases unmatched to any gene: 11. CDR3 sequence reads: CASSLGQGPWPYF. CDR3 sequence (DNA): TGTGCCAGCAGTCTTGGACAGGGGCCCTGGCCGTACTTC.